This record concerns one TCR beta chain sequence. This entry is derived from a study of blood T cell repertoires in COVID-19. Trimming took 0 bases from V and 6 from J, leaving 8 bases between them. The CDR3 sequence is 13 residues long. Germline lookup yields CDR1 SGHRS and CDR2 YFSETQ. Generated by immunoSEQ multiplex PCR, the TCRdb table keeps only in-frame clones and is missing some. This sample has approximately 350,000 clones, with more than 80% found just once. Those who participated ranged in age from roughly 18 to 100 years and resided in some 24 US areas. Each participant's cohort was designated according to participant-reported clinical history. Cohort 3 recovery required two negative PCRs, clearance, or symptom resolution.

The specimen sequenced was PBMCs or T cells enriched from blood (not recorded which). This chain joins TRBV5-1 and TRBJ2-3; D is uncertain. This TCR derives from a man younger than 35 who had recovered from COVID-19. The CDR3 is CASSLGSRDTQYF. The CDR3 DNA sequence: TGCGCCAGCAGCTTGGGGTCCCGGGATACGCAGTATTTT.